This T cell receptor beta chain was found in a study of blood T cell repertoires in COVID-19. This table comes from immunoSEQ multiplex PCR, and its TCRdb copy is limited to in-frame clones, with some not included. Of 180,000 or so clones listed, approximately 85% were seen once; the top ten hold roughly 7.7%. CDR3 size: 18 residues. Germline loops: CDR1 SGHNT, CDR2 YYREEE (reference sequence). V was clipped by 3 bases and J by 1 base; unmatched bases: 13. This chain joins TRBV5-4 and TRBJ2-4; 7 nucleotides agree with TRBD1. This TCR was recovered from a woman aged 55-69 years with acute or convalescent COVID-19. The sequenced material came from peripheral blood. The CDR3 loop reads CASSSQTGLSGAKNIQYF. The CDR3 DNA reads TGTGCCAGCAGCTCCCAGACAGGGCTATCGGGCGCCAAAAACATTCAGTACTTC.